The entry that follows covers one TCR beta chain sequence. The sample originates from a study of T cells in Graves' hyperthyroidism and ophthalmopathy. The investigators amplified TCR beta CDR3 regions from RNA transcripts. The HTBI primer set was used in a first-round RT-PCR of the TCR CDR3. TCRdb itself ran the multiplex PCR reads through MiXCR, one entry per CDR3 protein. The sample lists about 380,000 distinct CDR3 sequences, less than 20% occurring once. V lost 2 bases and J lost 6; bases outside the gene matches: 9. The CDR3 totals 16 residues. From germline, CDR1 is SGDLS and CDR2 YYNGEE. This chain uses TRBV9 with TRBJ2-1; TRBD2 matches 9 bases. The clonotype was recovered from a man aged 18 to 30 with Graves' ophthalmopathy. The source material was blood. The CDR3 sequence: CASSVLSGGRFNEQFF. The CDR3 DNA sequence: TGTGCCAGCAGCGTCCTTAGCGGGGGCCGCTTCAATGAGCAGTTCTTC.